Following are 24 T cell receptor beta chains from one sample sequenced in a study of response to subunit inactivated influenza vaccine. TCRdb reprocessed the RT-PCR reads via MiXCR and lists one record per CDR3 protein. The sample contains approximately 520,000 distinct CDR3 sequences, more than 15% of which appear only once. This specimen was CD4+ T cells sorted from PBMCs, taken 23 to 25 months after vaccination. Receptors were obtained from a man aged 50 to 69 who received an inactivated influenza vaccine.

This clonotype was recorded a few times. This rearrangement joins TRBV20-1 to TRBJ2-1; D gene uncertain. The CDR3 is 12 amino acids. V gave up 5 bases and J gave up 0 bases, with 5 bases separating them. Germline CDR1 DFQATT, CDR2 SNEGSKA (reference sequence). The CDR3 is CSARTSYNEQFF. CDR3 nucleotide sequence: TGCAGTGCTCGTACCTCCTACAATGAGCAGTTCTTC.

The chain recombines TRBV12-5 with TRBJ2-5, with D uncertain. The CDR3 has 12 residues. The V gene lost 4 bases and the J gene lost 2 bases, with 5 bases spanning the gap. The germline V gene encodes CDR1 LGHNT and CDR2 FRNRAP. The CDR3 protein is CASGSVQETQYF. The CDR3 bases are TGTGCTAGTGGTTCCGTACAAGAGACCCAGTACTTC.

The sample holds a few counts of this clonotype. The chain couples TRBV7-2 to TRBJ2-3; tentative D call: TRBD2 (5 bases). The germline V gene encodes CDR1 SGHTA and CDR2 FQGNSA. Trimming cost V 2 bases and J 5 bases, with 14 bases left between them. CDR3 size: 15 residues. CDR3 DNA: TGTGCCAGCAGCTTAATGAAGCACCGGGGAGATACGCAGTATTTT. This encodes CASSLMKHRGDTQYF.

V gene TRBV29-1 combines with J gene TRBJ2-3, with D uncertain. This CDR3 spans 16 amino acids. The germline CDR1 and CDR2 sequences are SQVTM and ANQGSEA. The germline V and J ends were trimmed by 2 bases and 5 bases, with 20 bases remaining between them. CDR3 nucleotides: TGCAGCGTTGAATTGGTGTTCCCCGTTCGTCAAGATACGCAGTATTTT. Its translation: CSVELVFPVRQDTQYF.

This chain connects TRBV9 to TRBJ2-1; D remains ambiguous. V was pared by 1 base and J by 5 bases, with 19 bases between. The CDR3 loop spans 17 amino acids. The germline gives CDR1 SGDLS, CDR2 YYNGEE. CDR3 loop: CASSVPQRNPEDNEQFF. The CDR3 nucleotides read TGTGCCAGCAGCGTACCGCAGAGAAACCCTGAAGACAATGAGCAGTTCTTC. Together with reference TRBV9 and TRBJ2-1, the CDR3 gives the full variable domain: DSGVTQTPKHLITATGQRVTLRCSPRSGDLSVYWYQQSLDQGLQFLIQYYNGEERAKGNILERFSAQQFPDLHSELNLSSLELGDSALYFCASSVPQRNPEDNEQFFGPGTRLTVL.

The chain carries TRBV5-1 and TRBJ1-3, with D perhaps TRBD1 (5 bases). The CDR3 has 16 amino acids. Germline CDR1 reads SGHRS; CDR2 reads YFSETQ. Trimming left V 4 bases short and J 4 bases short, with 18 bases between. The CDR3 reads CASSLGALAGGNTIYF. CDR3 coding DNA: TGCGCCAGCAGCCTCGGGGCCCTCGCTGGGGGAAACACCATATATTTT.

This clonotype has a handful of counts. The genes are TRBV6-2 or TRBV6-3 and TRBJ2-7; 10 bases align to TRBD2. Trimming removed 2 bases from V and 4 bases from J; junction bases left unmatched: 8. This CDR3 region has 16 residues. Per germline, CDR1 MNHEY and CDR2 SVGEGT. The CDR3 DNA is TGTGCCAGCAGTTACCCCAGTAGCGGGAGGAGGTACGAGCAGTACTTC. Translating it yields CASSYPSSGRRYEQYF.

This clonotype was counted a few times. The V and J genes are TRBV6-1 and TRBJ2-3; 7 bases map to TRBD1. The CDR3 runs 15 residues. Germline V gives CDR1 MNHNS, CDR2 SASEGT. J gave up 0 bases and V 6 bases, and 6 bases lay outside the gene matches. The CDR3 DNA sequence: TGTGCCAGCAGAATACAGGGGAGAAGCACAGATACGCAGTATTTT. Translated: CASRIQGRSTDTQYF.

This CDR3 is CASSIGQGAVGANVLTF. The CDR3 nucleotides read TGTGCCAGTAGTATAGGTCAGGGGGCGGTTGGGGCCAACGTCCTGACTTTC. V and J are TRBV19 and TRBJ2-6; TRBD1 matches at 8 bases. V was pared by 1 base and J by 3 bases, with 5 bases of the junction left unmatched. Germline CDR1 and CDR2: LNHDA and SQIVND (reference sequence). The CDR3 runs to 17 residues.

This clonotype was recorded a few times. The chain combines TRBV18 with TRBJ1-2, with TRBD1 matching over 7 bases. The CDR3 has 14 residues. Looked up from germline, CDR1 is KGHSH and CDR2 is LQKENI. V was pared by 2 bases and J by 3 bases, with 3 bases of the junction left unmatched. The DNA for the CDR3 is TGTGCCAGCTCACCATCGGGACAGTACTATGGCTACACCTTC. Its protein is CASSPSGQYYGYTF.

This clonotype was found many times. This chain uses TRBV10-3 with TRBJ1-3; D is unclear. Germline assignment: CDR1 ENHRY and CDR2 SYGVKD. CDR3 length equals 15 residues. Trimming removed 7 bases at V and 0 bases at J, with 13 bases between. This CDR3 reads CAIKPGIISGNTIYF. CDR3 DNA: TGTGCCATCAAACCGGGGATAATCTCTGGAAACACCATATATTTT.

This clonotype was recorded a few times. The chain joins TRBV3-1 to TRBJ1-1; D is unresolved. CDR1 is LGHDT and CDR2 is YNNKEL in the germline V gene (reference sequence). Trimming took off 4 bases at V and 4 bases at J, with 13 bases between the two ends. The CDR3 totals 14 residues. CDR3 DNA sequence: TGTGCCAGCAGCCCCCTCGAGAGTTTCACTGAAGCTTTCTTT. Amino acids: CASSPLESFTEAFF.

The chain recombines TRBV6-1 with TRBJ2-7, with 10 bases identical to TRBD2. V lost 6 bases to trimming and J lost 2 bases; unmatched junction nucleotides: 10. Germline values: CDR1 MNHNS, CDR2 SASEGT. This CDR3 region has 16 residues. CDR3 in amino acids: CASRRTWTSGTYEQYF. The CDR3 DNA follows: TGTGCCAGCAGACGCACTTGGACTAGCGGAACCTACGAGCAGTACTTC.

CDR3 sequence reads: CASSQDFTAQPQHF. CDR3 nucleotide sequence: TGTGCCAGCAGCCAAGATTTTACAGCTCAGCCCCAGCATTTT. The chain is built from TRBV4-2 and TRBJ1-5; D uncertain. The germline V gene has CDR1 LGHNA and CDR2 YNFKEQ. The ends were cut back, 0 bases at V and 6 bases at J, with 9 bases in the middle. The CDR3 covers 14 residues.

This clonotype appeared a few times. The chain employs TRBV6-2 or TRBV6-3 and TRBJ1-1; tentative D call: TRBD1 (6 bases). CDR1 is MNHEY and CDR2 is SVGEGT in the germline V gene. CDR3 length equals 13 residues. Trimming pared 6 bases from V and 2 bases from J, leaving 10 bases between. DNA of the CDR3: TGTGCCAGCAGGGGAGGGACAAACACTGAAGCTTTCTTT. This sequence encodes CASRGGTNTEAFF.

This clonotype appeared many times. The CDR3 DNA reads as TGTGCCAGCAGCTTTGAGGGGGGTGGTTCACCCCTCCACTTT. It translates to CASSFEGGGSPLHF. The rearrangement links TRBV7-2 to TRBJ1-6, with TRBD1 as a possible D gene (6 bases). The V end was cut by 3 bases, the J end by 9 bases, with 12 bases between. CDR1 SGHTA and CDR2 FQGNSA come from the germline V gene. The CDR3 spans 14 residues.

V is TRBV7-8 and J is TRBJ2-2; 9 positions agree with TRBD2. CDR3 size: 16 residues. Germline V lookup: CDR1 SGHVS, CDR2 FQNEAQ. V trimming: 5 bases; J trimming: 4 bases; junction bases outside the gene matches: 8. The CDR3 sequence: CASSARTSEATGELFF. The CDR3 nucleotides are TGTGCCAGCAGCGCGCGGACTAGCGAGGCCACCGGGGAGCTGTTTTTT.

This clonotype appeared a few times. The rearrangement joins TRBV12-3 or TRBV12-4 to TRBJ1-2; 8 bases are shared with TRBD1. This CDR3 has 13 amino acids. Germline trimming cut 7 bases from V and 5 bases from J; bases unmatched to any gene: 6. The CDR3 nucleotides read TGTGCCAGCACCAACAGGGGGAAGTATGGCTACACCTTC. It specifies CASTNRGKYGYTF.

This clonotype has more than one count but fewer than ten. The V and J genes are TRBV6-1 and TRBJ2-7; 10 positions agree with TRBD1. The V and J ends lost 6 bases and 4 bases, in that order; junction bases with no gene match: 9. The CDR3 contains 15 residues. The germline V gene encodes CDR1 MNHNS and CDR2 SASEGT. The DNA of the CDR3 is TGTGCCAGCAGCGCCCGGGACAGGGGACGGTACGAGCAGTACTTC. Its translation: CASSARDRGRYEQYF.

The table lists this clonotype with a few counts. The chain combines TRBV27 with TRBJ2-7, with D tentatively TRBD1 or TRBD2 (5 bases each). Germline CDR1 and CDR2: MNHEY and SMNVEV (reference sequence). This CDR3 has 15 residues. The V gene lost 6 bases and the J gene lost 1 base, with 16 bases spanning the gap. The CDR3 is CASRKLGDRSYEQYF. For the CDR3, the DNA is TGTGCCAGCAGGAAACTGGGGGATAGGTCCTACGAGCAGTACTTC.

Only a few counts were recorded for this clonotype. The J gene is TRBJ1-2, the V gene TRBV6-1, with a weak D call TRBD1 (5 bases). V gave up 9 bases and J gave up 1 base, with 12 bases separating them. This CDR3 is built from 13 residues. Germline-derived CDR1 and CDR2 are MNHNS and SASEGT. The CDR3 here is CASGGAINYGYTF. CDR3 DNA: TGTGCCAGTGGAGGGGCTATTAACTATGGCTACACCTTC.

This clonotype was picked up a small number of times. The chain carries TRBV6-5 and TRBJ2-4, with D possibly being TRBD1 (5 bases). Germline lookup yields CDR1 MNHEY and CDR2 SVGAGI. The CDR3 extends over 15 amino acids. The V end was cut by 0 bases, the J end by 6 bases, with 12 bases between. CDR3 sequence reads: CASSYSSPDTNIQYF. The CDR3 DNA sequence: TGTGCCAGCAGTTACTCCTCTCCGGACACAAACATTCAGTACTTC.

The chain links TRBV12-3 or TRBV12-4 to TRBJ2-1; 10 bases fit TRBD2. The CDR3 loop spans 14 amino acids. The ends lost 6 bases at V and 6 bases at J; junction bases unmatched: 5. DNA of the CDR3: TGTGCCAGCAGAATAGCGGGGGGATCCAATGAGCAGTTCTTC. Encoded protein: CASRIAGGSNEQFF.

This clonotype showed up many times. V is TRBV6-6 and J is TRBJ2-2; D gene uncertain. Germline CDR1 is MNHNY and CDR2 is SVGAGI (reference sequence). V was pared by 6 bases and J by 6 bases, with 5 bases between. CDR3 length: 11 amino acids. This chain's CDR3 is CASRQSGELFF. CDR3 coding DNA: TGTGCCAGCAGGCAATCCGGGGAGCTGTTTTTT.